The clone carrying this T cell receptor beta chain was observed a few times. The CDR3 has 13 amino acids. The germline V gene encodes CDR1 MNHEY and CDR2 SVGEGT. V was trimmed by 6 bases and J by 3 bases, leaving 10 bases between them. TCRdb re-analysed the 5' RACE reads in MiXCR, keeping a single row per CDR3 protein. The table lists 200,000 to 300,000 distinct CDR3 sequences, 8% to 10% of them singletons. The data stem from a study of T-cell memory formation after mild COVID-19. V and J are TRBV6-2 or TRBV6-3 and TRBJ2-3, with D uncertain. The sequencing input was PBMCs or a T cell subset sorted from them (not recorded which). The receptor was isolated from a man aged 18 to 30 who had mild COVID-19 (a few samples of this study predate the infection). Cell type and time point are not known. CDR3 region: CASRDPGTDTQYF. CDR3 coding DNA: TGTGCCAGCAGGGACCCTGGAACAGATACGCAGTATTTT.